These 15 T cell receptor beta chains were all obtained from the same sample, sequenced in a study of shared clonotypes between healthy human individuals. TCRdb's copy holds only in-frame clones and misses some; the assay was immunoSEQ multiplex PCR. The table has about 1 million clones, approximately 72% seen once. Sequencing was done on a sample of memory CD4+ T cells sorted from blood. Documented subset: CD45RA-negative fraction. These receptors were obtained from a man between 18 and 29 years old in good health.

The DNA for the CDR3 is TGCGCCAGCAGTGTCGGGGACACCTACAATGAGCAGTTCTTC. Translation gives CASSVGDTYNEQFF. V gene TRBV10-2 combines with J gene TRBJ2-1; a possible D gene is TRBD1 (6 bases). This CDR3 spans 14 amino acids. Germline lookup yields CDR1 WSHSY and CDR2 SAAADI. V lost 4 bases, J lost 2 bases, and 9 bases lay in between.

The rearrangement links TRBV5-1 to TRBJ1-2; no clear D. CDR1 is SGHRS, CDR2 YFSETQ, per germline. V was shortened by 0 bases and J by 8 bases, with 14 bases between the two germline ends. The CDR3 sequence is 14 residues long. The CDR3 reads CASSLEMVAGGYTF. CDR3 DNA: TGCGCCAGCAGCTTGGAGATGGTAGCGGGGGGCTACACCTTC.

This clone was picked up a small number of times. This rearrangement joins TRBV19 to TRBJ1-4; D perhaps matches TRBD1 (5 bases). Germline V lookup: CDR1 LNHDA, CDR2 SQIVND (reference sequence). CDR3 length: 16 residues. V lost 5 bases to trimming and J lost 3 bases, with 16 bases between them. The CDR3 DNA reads TGTGCCAGTAGTTTGTCCGGGGGTCTTTCTAATGAAAAACTGTTTTTT. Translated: CASSLSGGLSNEKLFF.

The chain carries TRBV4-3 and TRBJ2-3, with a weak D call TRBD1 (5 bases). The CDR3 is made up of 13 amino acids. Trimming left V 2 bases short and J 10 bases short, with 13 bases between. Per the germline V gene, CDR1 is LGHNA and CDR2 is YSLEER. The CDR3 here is CASSQQGSFAQYF. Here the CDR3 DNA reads TGCGCCAGCAGCCAACAGGGTTCATTTGCGCAGTATTTT.

The CDR3 coding sequence is TGTGCCTCCCTCAGGGCGGGTGGAAAAAACATTCAGTACTTC. It yields the protein CASLRAGGKNIQYF. The genes are TRBV6-1 and TRBJ2-4; D may match TRBD1 or TRBD2 (5 bases each). Germline V gene sequence: CDR1 MNHNS, CDR2 SASEGT. The ends were cut back, 11 bases at V and 4 bases at J, with 18 bases in the middle. This CDR3 has 14 residues.

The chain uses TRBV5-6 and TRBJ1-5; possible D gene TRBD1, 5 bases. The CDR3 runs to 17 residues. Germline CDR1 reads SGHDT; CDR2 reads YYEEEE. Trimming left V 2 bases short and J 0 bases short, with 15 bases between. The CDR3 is CASSFWRARVSNQPQHF. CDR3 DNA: TGTGCCAGCAGCTTCTGGAGGGCCAGGGTTAGCAATCAGCCCCAGCATTTT.

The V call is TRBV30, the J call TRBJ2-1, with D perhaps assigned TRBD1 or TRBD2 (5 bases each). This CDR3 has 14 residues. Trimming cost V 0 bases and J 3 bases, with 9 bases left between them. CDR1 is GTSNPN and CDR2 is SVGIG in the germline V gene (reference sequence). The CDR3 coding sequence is TGTGCCTGGAGTGTGACGGGGCTCTACAATGAGCAGTTCTTC. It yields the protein CAWSVTGLYNEQFF.

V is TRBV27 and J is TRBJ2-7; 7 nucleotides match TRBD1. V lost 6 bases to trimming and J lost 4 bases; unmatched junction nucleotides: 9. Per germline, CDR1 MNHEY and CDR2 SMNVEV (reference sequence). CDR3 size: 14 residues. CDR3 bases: TGTGCCAGCAGCCGGAGACAGGGTTCTTACGAGCAGTACTTC. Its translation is CASSRRQGSYEQYF.

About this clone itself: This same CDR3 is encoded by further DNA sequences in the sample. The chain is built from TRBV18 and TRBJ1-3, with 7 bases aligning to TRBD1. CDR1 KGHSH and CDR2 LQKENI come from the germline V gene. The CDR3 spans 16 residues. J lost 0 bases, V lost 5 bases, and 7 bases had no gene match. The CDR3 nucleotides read TGTGCCAGCTCAAGCGGGACAGCCAACTCTGGAAACACCATATATTTT. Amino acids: CASSSGTANSGNTIYF. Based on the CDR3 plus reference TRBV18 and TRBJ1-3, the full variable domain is NAGVMQNPRHLVRRRGQEARLRCSPMKGHSHVYWYRQLPEEGLKFMVYLQKENIIDESGMPKERFSAEFPKEGPSILRIQQVVRGDSAAYFCASSSGTANSGNTIYFGEGSWLTVV.

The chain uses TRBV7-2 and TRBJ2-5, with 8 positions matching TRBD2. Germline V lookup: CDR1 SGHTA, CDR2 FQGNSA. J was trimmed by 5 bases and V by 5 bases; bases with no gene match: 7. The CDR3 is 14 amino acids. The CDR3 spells CASSPGGVRETQYF. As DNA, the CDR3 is TGTGCCAGCAGCCCGGGGGGGGTTCGGGAGACCCAGTACTTC.

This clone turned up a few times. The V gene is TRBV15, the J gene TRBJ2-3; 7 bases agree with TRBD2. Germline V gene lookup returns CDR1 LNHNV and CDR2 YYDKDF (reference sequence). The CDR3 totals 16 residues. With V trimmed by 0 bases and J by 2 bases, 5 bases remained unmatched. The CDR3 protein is CATSRERGTYTDTQYF. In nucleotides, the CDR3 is TGTGCCACCAGCAGAGAGCGGGGGACGTACACAGATACGCAGTATTTT.

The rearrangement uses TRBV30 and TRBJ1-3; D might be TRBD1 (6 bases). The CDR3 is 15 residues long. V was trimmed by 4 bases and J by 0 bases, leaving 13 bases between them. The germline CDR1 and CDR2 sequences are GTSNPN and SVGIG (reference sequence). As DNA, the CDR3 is TGTGCCTGGACGATTAAGGGGGTCTCTGGAAACACCATATATTTT. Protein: CAWTIKGVSGNTIYF. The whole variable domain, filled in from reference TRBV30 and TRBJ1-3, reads SQTIHQWPATLVQPVGSPLSLECTVEGTSNPNLYWYRQAAGRGLQLLFYSVGIGQISSEVPQNLSASRPQDRQFILSSKKLLLSDSGFYLCAWTIKGVSGNTIYFGEGSWLTVV.

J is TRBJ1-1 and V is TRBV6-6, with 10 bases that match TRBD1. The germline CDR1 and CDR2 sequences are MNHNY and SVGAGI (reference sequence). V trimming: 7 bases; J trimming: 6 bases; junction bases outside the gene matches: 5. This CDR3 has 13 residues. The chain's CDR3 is CASIDRGHAEAFF. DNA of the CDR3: TGTGCCAGCATCGACAGGGGGCACGCTGAAGCTTTCTTT.

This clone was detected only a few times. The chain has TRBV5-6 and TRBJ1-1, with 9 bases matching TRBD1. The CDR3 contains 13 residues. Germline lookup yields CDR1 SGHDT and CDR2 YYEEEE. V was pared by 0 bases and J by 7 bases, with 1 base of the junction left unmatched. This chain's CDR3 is CASSLGDRVEAFF. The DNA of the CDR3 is TGTGCCAGCAGCTTGGGGGACAGGGTTGAAGCTTTCTTT. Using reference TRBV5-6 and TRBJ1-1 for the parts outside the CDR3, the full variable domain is DAGVTQSPTHLIKTRGQQVTLRCSPKSGHDTVSWYQQALGQGPQFIFQYYEEEERQRGNFPDRFSGHQFPNYSSELNVNALLLGDSALYLCASSLGDRVEAFFGQGTRLTVV.

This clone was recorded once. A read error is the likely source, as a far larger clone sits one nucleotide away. The CDR3 DNA sequence: TGTGCCAGCAGCAGGGCAGGGTTCACAGATGCGCAGTATTTT. Translation: CASSRAGFTDAQYF. The V call is TRBV21-1, the J call TRBJ2-3; the D call TRBD1 from the table was never checked on the DNA. TRBV21-1 is recorded as a pseudogene. The CDR3 sequence is 14 residues long.